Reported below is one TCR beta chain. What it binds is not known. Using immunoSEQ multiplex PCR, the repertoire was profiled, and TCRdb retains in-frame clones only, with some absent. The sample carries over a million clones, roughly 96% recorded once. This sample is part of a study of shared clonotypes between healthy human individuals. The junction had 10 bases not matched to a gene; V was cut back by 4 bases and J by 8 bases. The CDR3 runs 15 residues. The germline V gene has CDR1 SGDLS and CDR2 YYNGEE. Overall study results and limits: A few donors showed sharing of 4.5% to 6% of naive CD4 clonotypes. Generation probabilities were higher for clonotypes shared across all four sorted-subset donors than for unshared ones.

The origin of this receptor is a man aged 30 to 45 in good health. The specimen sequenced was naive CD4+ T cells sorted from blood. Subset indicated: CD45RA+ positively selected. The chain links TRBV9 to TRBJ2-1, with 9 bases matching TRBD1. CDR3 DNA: TGTGCCAGCAGCAATCGGACAGGGGCCATAGATGAGCAGTTCTTC. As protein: CASSNRTGAIDEQFF.